This T cell receptor (beta chain) was profiled in a study of Tregs in tolerant kidney transplant recipients. General study points: Tregs expanded with activated donor B cells seemed most donor-specific.

With regard to this clone: Antigen: not known.

The protocol was immunoSEQ multiplex PCR, while the TCRdb copy is restricted to in-frame clones and leaves out a portion. The sample has approximately 35,000 clones, and its top ten clones hold about 7.6%. CD4+CD25+CD127- Tregs, CD4+CD25- non-Tregs, CD4 and CD8 cells were sorted. This receptor was taken from a human donor who received a combined kidney and bone marrow transplant. The material sequenced was CD8+ T cells from blood, taken before the transplant.

The CDR3 DNA, read in part, is TGCAGTGCTAGATCGACGACAGGGGCCTACTATGGC. This gives the protein CSARSTTGAYYG. The CDR3, in full, reads CSARSTTGAYYGYTF. The chain links TRBV20-1 to TRBJ1-2, with 8 bases identical to TRBD1. From the germline J gene comes the end of the CDR3, since the read stops 3 residues before it. CDR3 length equals 15 residues. From germline, CDR1 is DFQATT and CDR2 SNEGSKA (reference sequence). With V trimmed by 2 bases and J by 3 bases, 8 bases remained unmatched.